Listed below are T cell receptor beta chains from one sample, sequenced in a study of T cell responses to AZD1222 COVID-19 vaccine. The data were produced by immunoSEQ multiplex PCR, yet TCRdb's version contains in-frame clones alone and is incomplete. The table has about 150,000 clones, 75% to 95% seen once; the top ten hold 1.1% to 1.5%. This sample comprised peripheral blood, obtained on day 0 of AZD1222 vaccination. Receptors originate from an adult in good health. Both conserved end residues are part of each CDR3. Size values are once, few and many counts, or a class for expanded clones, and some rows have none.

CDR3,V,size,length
CASSLLGQPDSRAFF,TRBV5-5,.,15
CASSSSPQGRVTYEQYF,TRBV7-8,.,17
CASSLGTGDTGELFF,TRBV7-9,once,15
CASSLYGTDLYNSPLHF,TRBV7-2,.,17
CASSPNRGQETQYF,TRBV6-6,.,14
CATSSYRDANSYEQYF,TRBV15,.,16
CASSERLAGSEDTQYF,TRBV25-1,.,16
CASSYDSPVNTGELFF,TRBV5-4,.,16
CASSSTVATIDEQYF,TRBV7-9,.,15
CASSVGTANTGELFF,TRBV6-4,.,15
CASSFTQGAQTF,TRBV27,once,12
CASIRTGPGTEAFF,TRBV19,.,14
CASSQDWQGGGYTF,TRBV4-1,.,14